This T cell receptor beta chain appears in the sequencing data of a study of T cell responses to AZD1222 COVID-19 vaccine. The data were produced by immunoSEQ multiplex PCR, yet TCRdb's version contains in-frame clones alone and is incomplete. The table lists 98,000 or so clones, roughly nine tenths of them singletons. A remark on this clone: The antigen remains undetermined.

Study outcomes and limitations: Possibly, clonal diversity was underestimated; donors were largely white British and included more females. Recipients of AZD1222 seropositive at baseline numbered only 5 or 6.

Looked up from germline, CDR1 is SGHTA and CDR2 is FQGNSA. V gave up 8 bases and J gave up 6 bases, with 23 bases separating them. This CDR3 spans 15 amino acids. This TCR was recovered from an adult who received the MenACWY meningococcal vaccine as a control. V gene TRBV7-2 combines with J gene TRBJ2-7; no reliable D call. The material was peripheral blood, obtained 28 days after the second dose of the MenACWY control vaccine. As DNA, the CDR3 is TGTGCCAGCCGTTCACCTGGCGGCAGCCTTGTCGAGCAGTACTTC. It yields the protein CASRSPGGSLVEQYF.